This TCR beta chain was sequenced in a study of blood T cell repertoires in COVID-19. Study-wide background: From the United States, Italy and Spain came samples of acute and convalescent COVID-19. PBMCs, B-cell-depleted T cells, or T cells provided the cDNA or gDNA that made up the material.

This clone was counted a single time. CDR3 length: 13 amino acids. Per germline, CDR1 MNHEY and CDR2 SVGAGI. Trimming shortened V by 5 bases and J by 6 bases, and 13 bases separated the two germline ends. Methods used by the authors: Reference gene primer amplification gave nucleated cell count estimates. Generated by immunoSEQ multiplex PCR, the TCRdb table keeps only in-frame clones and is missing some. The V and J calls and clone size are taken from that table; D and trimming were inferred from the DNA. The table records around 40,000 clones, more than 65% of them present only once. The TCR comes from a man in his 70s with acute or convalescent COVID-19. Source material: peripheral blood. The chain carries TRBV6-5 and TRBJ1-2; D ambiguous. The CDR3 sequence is CASSPPGFHGYTF. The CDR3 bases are TGTGCCAGCAGTCCACCCGGGTTCCATGGCTACACCTTC.